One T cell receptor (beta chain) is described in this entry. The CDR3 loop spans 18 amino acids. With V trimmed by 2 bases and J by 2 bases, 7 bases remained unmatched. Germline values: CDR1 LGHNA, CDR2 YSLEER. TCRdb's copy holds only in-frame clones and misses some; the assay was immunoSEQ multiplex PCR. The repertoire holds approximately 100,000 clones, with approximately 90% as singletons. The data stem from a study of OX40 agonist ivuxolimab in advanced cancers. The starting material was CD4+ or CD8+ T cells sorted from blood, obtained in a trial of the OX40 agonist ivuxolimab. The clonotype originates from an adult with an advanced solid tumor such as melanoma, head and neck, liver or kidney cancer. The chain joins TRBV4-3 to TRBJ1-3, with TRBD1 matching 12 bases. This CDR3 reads CASSQWGTGGFAGNTIYF. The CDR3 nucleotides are TGCGCCAGCAGCCAATGGGGGACAGGGGGCTTTGCTGGAAACACCATATATTTT.